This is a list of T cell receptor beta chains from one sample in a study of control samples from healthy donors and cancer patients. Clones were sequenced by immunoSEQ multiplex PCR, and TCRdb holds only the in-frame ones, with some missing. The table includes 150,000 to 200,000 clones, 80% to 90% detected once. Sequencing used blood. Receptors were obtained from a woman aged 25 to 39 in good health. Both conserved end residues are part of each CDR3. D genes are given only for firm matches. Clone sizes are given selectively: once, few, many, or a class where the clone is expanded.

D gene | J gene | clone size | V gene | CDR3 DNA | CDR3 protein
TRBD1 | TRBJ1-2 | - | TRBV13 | TGTGCCAGCAGCTTATTCCTAGGGACAGGGGATGTCGCTAACTATGGCTACACCTTC | CASSLFLGTGDVANYGYTF
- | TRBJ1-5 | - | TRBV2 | TGTGCCAGCAACGGGGGATTGGGTCAGCCCCAGCATTTT | CASNGGLGQPQHF
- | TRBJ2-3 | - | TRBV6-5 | TGTGCCAGCGGAACGGCCCTGGATACGCAGTATTTT | CASGTALDTQYF
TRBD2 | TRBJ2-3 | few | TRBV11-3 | TGTGCCAGCAGCCCTGGGACTAGCGGGTCCACAGATACGCAGTATTTT | CASSPGTSGSTDTQYF
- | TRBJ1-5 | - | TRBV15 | TGTGCCACCGGGACACTGGGTATTGGCAATCAGCCCCAGCATTTT | CATGTLGIGNQPQHF
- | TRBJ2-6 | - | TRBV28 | TGTGCCAGCAGCGCTTTTGCGGGACCCCGCTCTGGGGCCAACGTCCTGACTTTC | CASSAFAGPRSGANVLTF
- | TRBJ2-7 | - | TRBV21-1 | TGTGCCAGCAGCAAAGGTAACTCCCATGTGGAGCAGTACTTC | CASSKGNSHVEQYF
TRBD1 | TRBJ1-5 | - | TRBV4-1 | TGCGCCAGCAGCCTTCACGAGGACAGGAGACAGCCCCAGCATTTT | CASSLHEDRRQPQHF
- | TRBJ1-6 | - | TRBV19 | TGTGCCAGTAAGGGTGCAGGGTTGGGTTCACCCCTCCACTTT | CASKGAGLGSPLHF
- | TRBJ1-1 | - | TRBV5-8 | TGTGCCAGCAGCTCAGGGGTTAGTTACACTGAAGCTTTCTTT | CASSSGVSYTEAFF
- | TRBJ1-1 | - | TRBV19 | TGTGCCAGTAGTATCTCACGGAACACTGAAGCTTTCTTT | CASSISRNTEAFF
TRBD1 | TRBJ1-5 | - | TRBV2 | TGTGCCAGCACGTCATACAGGGGGCAAAATCAGCCCCAGCATTTT | CASTSYRGQNQPQHF
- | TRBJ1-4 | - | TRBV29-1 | TGCAGCGTGCGAGCCCATGATGAAAAACTGTTTTTT | CSVRAHDEKLFF
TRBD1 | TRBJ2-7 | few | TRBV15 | TGTGCCACCAGCAGGCAGAGGACAGGGGGCGCCGAGCAGTACTTC | CATSRQRTGGAEQYF
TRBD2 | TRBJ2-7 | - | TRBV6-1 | TGTGCCAGCAGTGAAAGGCCTAGCGGGAAGCTGTACGAGCAGTACTTC | CASSERPSGKLYEQYF
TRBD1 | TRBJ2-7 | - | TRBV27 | TGTGCCAGCAGCGGGACAGGGGGCGCGTCCTACGAGCAGTACTTC | CASSGTGGASYEQYF